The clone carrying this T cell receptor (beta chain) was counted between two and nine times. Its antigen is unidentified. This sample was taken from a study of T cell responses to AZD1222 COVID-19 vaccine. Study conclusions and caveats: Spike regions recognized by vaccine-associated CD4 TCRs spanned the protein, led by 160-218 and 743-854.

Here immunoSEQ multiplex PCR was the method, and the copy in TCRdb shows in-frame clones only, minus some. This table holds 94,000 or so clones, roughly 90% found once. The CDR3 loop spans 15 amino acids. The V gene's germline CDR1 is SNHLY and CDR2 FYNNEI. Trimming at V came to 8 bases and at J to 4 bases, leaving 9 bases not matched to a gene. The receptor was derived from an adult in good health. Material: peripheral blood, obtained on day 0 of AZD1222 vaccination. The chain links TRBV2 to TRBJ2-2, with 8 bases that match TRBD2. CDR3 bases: TGTGCCAGCCGCCAGGAGGCGGGAGGCACCGGGGAGCTGTTTTTT. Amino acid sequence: CASRQEAGGTGELFF.